This is a list of T cell receptor beta chains from one sample in a study of T cells in tuberculosis. Clones were read by immunoSEQ multiplex PCR, and TCRdb kept only the in-frame ones, dropping some. The sample lists 25,000 to 40,000 clones; roughly 90% were seen once. The specimen sequenced was PBMCs. The receptors here all came from a donor between 10 and 35 years old with latent tuberculosis or without tuberculosis infection. Some clones in this sample may be carry-over from other donors' samples. CDR3s include the opening cysteine and the closing phenylalanine or tryptophan. D genes are given only for firm matches. Expanded clones get a size class; other rows say once, few or many, or leave the size out.

clone_size: .; j_call: TRBJ2-1; d_call: .; v_call: TRBV28; cdr3_aa: CASFPSSYNEQFF; cdr3_nt: TGTGCCAGTTTCCCGAGCTCCTACAATGAGCAGTTCTTC
clone_size: .; j_call: TRBJ1-1; d_call: .; v_call: TRBV13; cdr3_aa: CASSLGPQEAFF; cdr3_nt: TGTGCCAGCAGCTTAGGCCCCCAGGAAGCTTTCTTT
clone_size: .; j_call: TRBJ2-3; d_call: .; v_call: TRBV7-8; cdr3_aa: CASSFKGGATTDTQYF; cdr3_nt: TGTGCCAGCAGCTTTAAGGGCGGGGCCACCACAGATACGCAGTATTTT
clone_size: .; j_call: TRBJ1-1; d_call: .; v_call: TRBV10-2; cdr3_aa: CASSGQLGLAEAFF; cdr3_nt: TGCGCCAGCAGTGGACAACTGGGTTTGGCTGAAGCTTTCTTT
clone_size: .; j_call: TRBJ2-7; d_call: .; v_call: TRBV6-1; cdr3_aa: CASSDPGAYEQYF; cdr3_nt: TGTGCCAGCAGTGACCCGGGGGCCTACGAGCAGTACTTC
clone_size: .; j_call: TRBJ1-1; d_call: .; v_call: TRBV5-1; cdr3_aa: CASSLVEVAEAFF; cdr3_nt: TGCGCCAGCAGCTTGGTGGAGGTAGCTGAAGCTTTCTTT
clone_size: .; j_call: TRBJ1-1; d_call: .; v_call: TRBV10-3; cdr3_aa: CAISAEARRNTEAFF; cdr3_nt: TGTGCCATCAGCGCCGAGGCAAGGAGGAACACTGAAGCTTTCTTT
clone_size: once; j_call: TRBJ2-3; d_call: TRBD2; v_call: TRBV11-2; cdr3_aa: CASSLGSSGGANTQYF; cdr3_nt: TGTGCCAGCAGCTTAGGATCTAGCGGGGGGGCTAATACGCAGTATTTT
clone_size: .; j_call: TRBJ1-2; d_call: TRBD1; v_call: TRBV27; cdr3_aa: CASSPGQGASDYGYTF; cdr3_nt: TGTGCCAGCAGCCCCGGACAGGGGGCTTCGGACTATGGCTACACCTTC
clone_size: .; j_call: TRBJ2-6; d_call: .; v_call: TRBV7-9; cdr3_aa: CASTTGGANVLTF; cdr3_nt: TGTGCCAGCACCACAGGGGGGGCCAACGTCCTGACTTTC
clone_size: few; j_call: TRBJ1-2; d_call: .; v_call: TRBV6-5; cdr3_aa: CASSYSGRTNYGYTF; cdr3_nt: TGTGCCAGCAGTTACAGCGGCAGGACTAACTATGGCTACACCTTC
clone_size: .; j_call: TRBJ1-5; d_call: TRBD1; v_call: TRBV6-5; cdr3_aa: CASSRRQGSNQPQHF; cdr3_nt: TGTGCCAGCAGTAGAAGACAGGGTAGCAATCAGCCCCAGCATTTT
clone_size: .; j_call: TRBJ2-5; d_call: .; v_call: TRBV7-8; cdr3_aa: CASSLFPGETQYF; cdr3_nt: TGTGCCAGCAGCCTCTTTCCGGGTGAGACCCAGTACTTC
clone_size: once; j_call: TRBJ2-4; d_call: .; v_call: TRBV6-1; cdr3_aa: CASSEGGRNIQYF; cdr3_nt: TGTGCCAGCAGTGAAGGGGGCCGGAACATTCAGTACTTC
clone_size: .; j_call: TRBJ2-7; d_call: TRBD1; v_call: TRBV5-1; cdr3_aa: CASRRAGTGPFYEQYF; cdr3_nt: TGCGCCAGCAGACGGGCCGGGACAGGTCCCTTCTACGAGCAGTACTTC
clone_size: .; j_call: TRBJ1-5; d_call: .; v_call: TRBV19; cdr3_aa: CASSGRVVGNQPQHF; cdr3_nt: TGTGCCAGTAGTGGGAGGGTTGTGGGCAATCAGCCCCAGCATTTT
clone_size: .; j_call: TRBJ1-1; d_call: .; v_call: TRBV11-2; cdr3_aa: CASSAPTRLHTEAFF; cdr3_nt: TGTGCCAGCAGCGCCCCAACCCGCCTACACACTGAAGCTTTCTTT
clone_size: .; j_call: TRBJ1-5; d_call: .; v_call: TRBV4-1; cdr3_aa: CASSQDLGARRWGQPQHF; cdr3_nt: TGCGCCAGCAGCCAAGATCTGGGGGCCAGGCGGTGGGGACAGCCCCAGCATTTT
clone_size: .; j_call: TRBJ2-1; d_call: .; v_call: TRBV6-5; cdr3_aa: CASSYGSTPLNEQFF; cdr3_nt: TGTGCCAGCAGTTACGGTAGCACCCCTCTCAATGAGCAGTTCTTC
clone_size: .; j_call: TRBJ2-2; d_call: TRBD1; v_call: TRBV5-6; cdr3_aa: CASSPELGGTGHGELFF; cdr3_nt: TGTGCCAGCAGCCCTGAACTGGGGGGGACAGGGCACGGGGAGCTGTTTTTT
clone_size: .; j_call: TRBJ1-1; d_call: TRBD1; v_call: TRBV10-1; cdr3_aa: CASQRTGATEAFF; cdr3_nt: TGCGCCAGCCAAAGAACAGGGGCCACTGAAGCTTTCTTT
clone_size: .; j_call: TRBJ2-1; d_call: .; v_call: TRBV7-8; cdr3_aa: CASSLPGLATYNEQFF; cdr3_nt: TGTGCCAGCAGCTTACCCGGTCTAGCTACCTACAATGAGCAGTTCTTC
clone_size: .; j_call: TRBJ1-1; d_call: .; v_call: TRBV5-5; cdr3_aa: CASSIIFDTEAFF; cdr3_nt: TGTGCCAGCAGCATAATTTTTGACACTGAAGCTTTCTTT
clone_size: .; j_call: TRBJ1-6; d_call: .; v_call: TRBV6-5; cdr3_aa: CASSSGWNSPLHF; cdr3_nt: TGTGCCAGCAGCTCAGGGTGGAATTCACCCCTCCACTTT
clone_size: .; j_call: TRBJ2-3; d_call: .; v_call: TRBV5-1; cdr3_aa: CASSLIGGTSTDTQYF; cdr3_nt: TGCGCCAGCAGCTTGATCGGCGGGACGAGCACAGATACGCAGTATTTT
clone_size: .; j_call: TRBJ2-2; d_call: .; v_call: TRBV19; cdr3_aa: CASSRHRAGELFF; cdr3_nt: TGTGCCAGTAGTCGCCACAGGGCCGGGGAGCTGTTTTTT
clone_size: .; j_call: TRBJ2-7; d_call: TRBD1; v_call: TRBV6-5; cdr3_aa: CASRGDRGGSYEQYF; cdr3_nt: TGTGCCAGCAGGGGTGACAGGGGGGGGTCCTACGAGCAGTACTTC
clone_size: .; j_call: TRBJ2-3; d_call: TRBD2; v_call: TRBV6-1; cdr3_aa: CASSAWGGAGGSDTQYF; cdr3_nt: TGTGCCAGCAGTGCCTGGGGAGGAGCGGGAGGGTCGGATACGCAGTATTTT
clone_size: .; j_call: TRBJ1-2; d_call: .; v_call: TRBV5-5; cdr3_aa: CASSLGQLYGYTF; cdr3_nt: TGTGCCAGCAGCTTGGGACAGCTTTATGGCTACACCTTC
clone_size: .; j_call: TRBJ2-5; d_call: TRBD2; v_call: TRBV27; cdr3_aa: CASSLWGGTSRQDGQETQYF; cdr3_nt: TGTGCCAGCAGTTTATGGGGCGGGACTAGCCGACAAGACGGTCAAGAGACCCAGTACTTC
clone_size: .; j_call: TRBJ2-5; d_call: .; v_call: TRBV14; cdr3_aa: CASGARETQYF; cdr3_nt: TGTGCCAGCGGGGCCCGGGAGACCCAGTACTTC
clone_size: .; j_call: TRBJ1-1; d_call: .; v_call: TRBV5-6; cdr3_aa: CASSLVEGVITEAFF; cdr3_nt: TGTGCCAGCAGCTTGGTTGAGGGGGTTATCACTGAAGCTTTCTTT
clone_size: .; j_call: TRBJ2-1; d_call: TRBD1; v_call: TRBV13; cdr3_aa: CASSLGSRGYNEQFF; cdr3_nt: TGTGCCAGCAGCTTAGGATCCAGGGGGTACAATGAGCAGTTCTTC
clone_size: once; j_call: TRBJ2-7; d_call: .; v_call: TRBV11-2; cdr3_aa: CASSQDRAYEQYF; cdr3_nt: TGTGCCAGCAGCCAAGATCGGGCCTACGAGCAGTACTTC
clone_size: .; j_call: TRBJ1-3; d_call: .; v_call: TRBV30; cdr3_aa: CAWSPPGGSAGNTIYF; cdr3_nt: TGTGCCTGGAGTCCACCGGGGGGGAGTGCCGGAAACACCATATATTTT
clone_size: .; j_call: TRBJ2-1; d_call: TRBD2; v_call: TRBV6-1; cdr3_aa: CASRLSGGSGNEQFF; cdr3_nt: TGTGCCAGCAGACTCAGCGGGGGCTCTGGGAATGAGCAGTTCTTC
clone_size: .; j_call: TRBJ2-3; d_call: TRBD2; v_call: TRBV15; cdr3_aa: CATSRDSGGGTQYF; cdr3_nt: TGTGCCACCAGCAGAGACAGCGGGGGAGGTACGCAGTATTTT
clone_size: .; j_call: TRBJ1-4; d_call: TRBD1; v_call: TRBV4-1; cdr3_aa: CASSHPGQGKKLFF; cdr3_nt: TGCGCCAGCAGCCACCCGGGACAGGGGAAAAAACTGTTTTTT
clone_size: .; j_call: TRBJ2-6; d_call: .; v_call: TRBV7-6; cdr3_aa: CASSLELAPSGANVLTF; cdr3_nt: TGTGCCAGCAGCTTAGAACTCGCCCCCTCTGGGGCCAACGTCCTGACTTTC
clone_size: .; j_call: TRBJ2-4; d_call: .; v_call: TRBV27; cdr3_aa: CASSSPSLAKNIQYF; cdr3_nt: TGTGCCAGCAGTTCCCCCTCGTTAGCCAAAAACATTCAGTACTTC
clone_size: .; j_call: TRBJ1-2; d_call: .; v_call: TRBV6-5; cdr3_aa: CASSYITSRANYGYTF; cdr3_nt: TGTGCCAGCAGTTACATCACCTCCAGGGCTAACTATGGCTACACCTTC
clone_size: .; j_call: TRBJ2-3; d_call: .; v_call: TRBV9; cdr3_aa: CASSNTREQYF; cdr3_nt: TGTGCCAGCTCCAATACCCGGGAGCAGTATTTT
clone_size: .; j_call: TRBJ1-3; d_call: .; v_call: TRBV7-9; cdr3_aa: CASSGLGRQDTIYF; cdr3_nt: TGTGCCAGCAGCGGGCTCGGCCGGCAAGACACCATATATTTT
clone_size: .; j_call: TRBJ1-3; d_call: .; v_call: TRBV4-1; cdr3_aa: CASSQDPGGSGNTIYF; cdr3_nt: TGCGCCAGCAGCCAAGATCCTGGCGGCTCTGGAAACACCATATATTTT
clone_size: .; j_call: TRBJ1-6; d_call: .; v_call: TRBV2; cdr3_aa: CASRSWQGLPSSYNSPLHF; cdr3_nt: TGTGCCAGCAGGAGCTGGCAGGGGCTGCCGAGCTCCTATAATTCACCCCTCCACTTT
clone_size: .; j_call: TRBJ2-1; d_call: .; v_call: TRBV2; cdr3_aa: CASSEDSNEQFF; cdr3_nt: TGTGCCAGCAGTGAAGACTCCAATGAGCAGTTCTTC
clone_size: once; j_call: TRBJ2-3; d_call: .; v_call: TRBV2; cdr3_aa: CASSRPGADTQYF; cdr3_nt: TGTGCCAGCAGCAGACCGGGGGCAGATACGCAGTATTTT
clone_size: .; j_call: TRBJ2-3; d_call: TRBD2; v_call: TRBV5-1; cdr3_aa: CASSLALAGGNTDTQYF; cdr3_nt: TGCGCCAGCAGCTTGGCCTTAGCGGGGGGTAACACAGATACGCAGTATTTT
clone_size: once; j_call: TRBJ2-3; d_call: .; v_call: TRBV2; cdr3_aa: CASSEGTWTDTQYF; cdr3_nt: TGTGCCAGCAGTGAAGGGACATGGACAGATACGCAGTATTTT
clone_size: .; j_call: TRBJ2-3; d_call: TRBD1; v_call: TRBV4-1; cdr3_aa: CASSQDRTGIADTQYF; cdr3_nt: TGCGCCAGCAGCCAAGATCGGACAGGGATTGCAGATACGCAGTATTTT
clone_size: .; j_call: TRBJ1-1; d_call: .; v_call: TRBV6-4; cdr3_aa: CASSAMVNTEAFF; cdr3_nt: TGTGCCAGCAGCGCGATGGTCAACACTGAAGCTTTCTTT
clone_size: .; j_call: TRBJ2-7; d_call: TRBD1; v_call: TRBV7-2; cdr3_aa: CASSLNRGSYEQYF; cdr3_nt: TGTGCCAGCAGCTTAAACAGGGGGAGCTACGAGCAGTACTTC
clone_size: .; j_call: TRBJ2-7; d_call: TRBD1; v_call: TRBV6-5; cdr3_aa: CASSYGQGAYYEQYF; cdr3_nt: TGTGCCAGCAGTTACGGACAGGGGGCCTACTACGAGCAGTACTTC
clone_size: .; j_call: TRBJ2-1; d_call: .; v_call: TRBV13; cdr3_aa: CASSLTDTAYYEQFF; cdr3_nt: TGTGCCAGCAGCTTGACGGACACGGCATACTATGAGCAGTTCTTC